This paragraph covers one T cell receptor beta chain sequence. Its antigen is unknown. The table came from immunoSEQ multiplex PCR; TCRdb's copy has only in-frame clones and leaves some out. The sample gives about 49,000 clones, about 86% of which show up once; roughly 6.5% is in the top ten. This entry belongs to a study of OX40 agonist ivuxolimab in advanced cancers. Findings and caveats of the study: Low normalized T-cell clonal expansion was additionally recorded for some nonresponders. There were, on average, more expanded clones in CD8+ T cells than in CD4+. Clonal expansion from baseline to week 6 occurred in both CD4+ and CD8+ T cells.

The germline V gene has CDR1 LGHNA and CDR2 YNFKEQ. V lost 4 bases to trimming and J lost 0 bases, with 20 bases between them. This CDR3 is built from 18 residues. The cohort excluded patients with autoimmune disease history or systemic immunosuppression. This material consisted of CD4+ or CD8+ T cells sorted from blood, taken in a trial of the OX40 agonist ivuxolimab. This chain connects TRBV4-2 to TRBJ2-3; either TRBD1 or TRBD2 may supply D (5 bases each). This TCR came from an adult with an advanced solid tumor such as melanoma, head and neck, liver or kidney cancer. The CDR3 here is CASSPSGSLSASTDTQYF. The CDR3 coding sequence is TGTGCCAGCAGCCCCTCAGGGAGTCTCTCGGCTAGCACAGATACGCAGTATTTT.